The T cell receptor (beta chain) described here comes from a study of blood T cell repertoires in COVID-19. Across the study: Collection of acute and convalescent COVID-19 samples took place in the United States, Italy and Spain. In each case, the material was cDNA or gDNA derived from T cells, B-cell-depleted T cells, or PBMCs.

Original handling: Amplified reference gene primers provided the basis for estimating nucleated cell counts. The table came from immunoSEQ multiplex PCR; TCRdb's copy has only in-frame clones and leaves some out. V, J and clone size are taken as reported in that table, and D and trimming were inferred from the DNA itself. Of around 110,000 clones in the sample, over 80% were seen once. CDR1 is SGDLS and CDR2 is YYNGEE in the germline V gene. The length of the CDR3 is 15 residues. The J segment lost 6 bases and the V segment lost 4 bases, leaving 12 bases of the junction unmatched. This TCR was recovered from a woman between 70 and 85 years old with acute or convalescent COVID-19. The gene calls are TRBV9 and TRBJ2-7; the match to TRBD1 covers 8 bases. Sequences were obtained from peripheral blood. The CDR3 DNA follows: TGTGCCAGCAGCCCCCGCCTGGGACAGGAGGGCGAGCAGTACTTC. As protein: CASSPRLGQEGEQYF.